This TCR beta chain was observed in a study of blood T cell repertoires in COVID-19. V was pared by 0 bases and J by 7 bases, with 16 bases between. CDR3 length equals 15 residues. The V gene's germline CDR1 is SGHDT and CDR2 YYEEEE. Original processing methods: It was from reference gene primer amplification that nucleated cell counts were estimated. Method: immunoSEQ multiplex PCR; TCRdb's copy keeps in-frame clones and lacks some. V, J and clone size derive from that table, while D and trimming were established from the DNA sequence. The sample has over 110,000 clones, about 87% seen once. The V gene is TRBV5-6, the J gene TRBJ1-1; D call uncertain. The source is a woman in her forties or fifties with acute or convalescent COVID-19. Source material: peripheral blood. The CDR3 DNA reads TGTGCCAGCAGCTTGGTGGGTTTGGGTCTAGGTGAAGCTTTCTTT. This encodes CASSLVGLGLGEAFF.